A selection of T cell receptor beta chains follows, all from one sample in a study of cytomegalovirus exposure and HLA in healthy donors. The repertoire was sequenced with immunoSEQ multiplex PCR; TCRdb's copy has only in-frame clones and lacks some. This sample has 150,000 or so clones, with around 70% found just once. Sequences were obtained from PBMCs. These receptors were collected from a man aged 30 to 39 in good health and CMV-seronegative. Both conserved end residues are part of each CDR3. The D gene is left open where the match is weak. Size tells how often a clone was seen (once, few, many) or the class of an expanded clone, and some rows leave it out.

j_gene: TRBJ1-2; abundance: -; d_gene: -; v_gene: TRBV2; CDR3nt: TGTGCCAGCAGTGGGACGGGGAACTATGGCTACACCTTC; CDR3aa: CASSGTGNYGYTF
j_gene: TRBJ2-7; abundance: few; d_gene: TRBD1; v_gene: TRBV19; CDR3nt: TGTGCCAGTAGCCAAGACAGGGGGCTTTCCTACGAGCAGTACTTC; CDR3aa: CASSQDRGLSYEQYF
j_gene: TRBJ1-5; abundance: -; d_gene: -; v_gene: TRBV7-2; CDR3nt: TGTGCCAGCAGCTTACGGGCAGGGAGCAATCAGCCCCAGCATTTT; CDR3aa: CASSLRAGSNQPQHF
j_gene: TRBJ1-1; abundance: -; d_gene: -; v_gene: TRBV6-1; CDR3nt: TGTGCCAGCAGTGATAGACAGTTAATGAACACTGAAGCTTTCTTT; CDR3aa: CASSDRQLMNTEAFF
j_gene: TRBJ1-2; abundance: -; d_gene: TRBD1; v_gene: TRBV4-1; CDR3nt: TGCGCCAGCAGCCACCCGGGACAGGGGTTTGGTGGCTACACCTTC; CDR3aa: CASSHPGQGFGGYTF
j_gene: TRBJ1-6; abundance: -; d_gene: TRBD1; v_gene: TRBV15; CDR3nt: TGTGCCACCAGCAGAGATTTGGAGGACAGGGTAACTTCACCCCTCCACTTT; CDR3aa: CATSRDLEDRVTSPLHF
j_gene: TRBJ2-2; abundance: -; d_gene: TRBD2; v_gene: TRBV5-1; CDR3nt: TGCGCCAGCAGCTTGGCCTGGTCAGCGGGGGGGTCGGCCGGGGAGCTGTTTTTT; CDR3aa: CASSLAWSAGGSAGELFF
j_gene: TRBJ1-1; abundance: -; d_gene: -; v_gene: TRBV4-1; CDR3nt: TGCGCCAGCAGCCAAGCCCCCCCAGGATTCCTCGGGAATGAAGCTTTCTTT; CDR3aa: CASSQAPPGFLGNEAFF
j_gene: TRBJ1-1; abundance: -; d_gene: -; v_gene: TRBV7-2; CDR3nt: TGTGCCAGCAGCTTAGCGATAGGGGGAGGGACTGAAGCTTTCTTT; CDR3aa: CASSLAIGGGTEAFF
j_gene: TRBJ1-5; abundance: -; d_gene: -; v_gene: TRBV7-2; CDR3nt: TGTGCCAGCAGCCCCCAGGGTTATAGCAATCAGCCCCAGCATTTT; CDR3aa: CASSPQGYSNQPQHF
j_gene: TRBJ1-1; abundance: -; d_gene: TRBD1; v_gene: TRBV4-2; CDR3nt: TGTGCCAGCAGCCCGGGGACAGTCAACACTGAAGCTTTCTTC; CDR3aa: CASSPGTVNTEAFF
j_gene: TRBJ1-5; abundance: once; d_gene: -; v_gene: TRBV28; CDR3nt: TGTGCCAGCAGTGGACAGTCAAATCAGCCCCAGCATTTT; CDR3aa: CASSGQSNQPQHF
j_gene: TRBJ2-7; abundance: once; d_gene: -; v_gene: TRBV7-8; CDR3nt: TGTGCCAGCAGCTTATGGGTCCCAGGGAGGTCCTACGAGCAGTACTTC; CDR3aa: CASSLWVPGRSYEQYF
j_gene: TRBJ1-4; abundance: -; d_gene: TRBD1; v_gene: TRBV2; CDR3nt: TGTGCCAGCAGCCTAGGACAGGGGAAAGAGTTTTTT; CDR3aa: CASSLGQGKEFF
j_gene: TRBJ2-5; abundance: -; d_gene: -; v_gene: TRBV25-1; CDR3nt: TGTGCCAGCAGTGACCAGCAGAGGAAGACCCAGTACTTC; CDR3aa: CASSDQQRKTQYF
j_gene: TRBJ1-1; abundance: -; d_gene: -; v_gene: TRBV4-3; CDR3nt: TGCGCCAGCAGCCAACAGGGATCTGAAGCTTTCTTT; CDR3aa: CASSQQGSEAFF
j_gene: TRBJ1-2; abundance: once; d_gene: -; v_gene: TRBV27; CDR3nt: TGTGCCAGCAGGCAGGGCCTCTATGGCTACACCTTC; CDR3aa: CASRQGLYGYTF
j_gene: TRBJ1-3; abundance: -; d_gene: -; v_gene: TRBV28; CDR3nt: TGTGCCAGCAGTTTATCCACCCCGCTAACCGGGGGAAACACCATATATTTT; CDR3aa: CASSLSTPLTGGNTIYF
j_gene: TRBJ1-1; abundance: -; d_gene: TRBD1; v_gene: TRBV2; CDR3nt: TGTGCCAGCAGCGATATTGGACAGGGTAGAACTGAAGCTTTCTTT; CDR3aa: CASSDIGQGRTEAFF
j_gene: TRBJ1-2; abundance: -; d_gene: -; v_gene: TRBV5-1; CDR3nt: TGCGCCAGCAGCTTGGCCGGGGGAGGAGATGGCTACACCTTC; CDR3aa: CASSLAGGGDGYTF
j_gene: TRBJ2-5; abundance: few; d_gene: -; v_gene: TRBV7-2; CDR3nt: TGTGCCAGCAGCTTAGAGGAGGGGGCGAGGAGGGGGACCCAGTACTTC; CDR3aa: CASSLEEGARRGTQYF
j_gene: TRBJ2-3; abundance: -; d_gene: TRBD2; v_gene: TRBV19; CDR3nt: TGTGCCAGTAGTGTCCTAGCGGGCACAGATACGCAGTATTTT; CDR3aa: CASSVLAGTDTQYF
j_gene: TRBJ2-3; abundance: -; d_gene: -; v_gene: TRBV6-5; CDR3nt: TGTGCCAGCAGTTACACCCCCACAGCGGCCGCAGATACGCAGTATTTT; CDR3aa: CASSYTPTAAADTQYF
j_gene: TRBJ2-3; abundance: -; d_gene: TRBD2; v_gene: TRBV7-6; CDR3nt: TGTGCCAGCAGCTCGCCGGGACTACCCCCGAATACGCAGTATTTT; CDR3aa: CASSSPGLPPNTQYF
j_gene: TRBJ1-2; abundance: few; d_gene: TRBD1; v_gene: TRBV18; CDR3nt: TGTGCCAGCTCACTCCGGGACAGGGAAAGTAATTATGGCTACACCTTC; CDR3aa: CASSLRDRESNYGYTF
j_gene: TRBJ2-3; abundance: -; d_gene: TRBD2; v_gene: TRBV5-6; CDR3nt: TGTGCCAGCAGCTTGTCTGAACTAGCGGGGACAGATACGCAGTATTTT; CDR3aa: CASSLSELAGTDTQYF
j_gene: TRBJ2-5; abundance: -; d_gene: -; v_gene: TRBV5-5; CDR3nt: TGTGCCAGCAGCTCGCAGTGGGGTGCGGGGCAAGAGACCCAGTACTTC; CDR3aa: CASSSQWGAGQETQYF
j_gene: TRBJ1-5; abundance: -; d_gene: -; v_gene: TRBV16; CDR3nt: TGTGCCAGCAGCCAATCATACGGGAATAGCAATCAGCCCCAGCATTTT; CDR3aa: CASSQSYGNSNQPQHF
j_gene: TRBJ2-5; abundance: -; d_gene: -; v_gene: TRBV27; CDR3nt: TGTGCCAGCAGTCCCCGCGTTCTCCCCCAGACCCAGTACTTC; CDR3aa: CASSPRVLPQTQYF
j_gene: TRBJ2-7; abundance: -; d_gene: TRBD2; v_gene: TRBV9; CDR3nt: TGTGCCAGCAGCCCCCAGGCTAGCGGATACGAGCAGTACTTC; CDR3aa: CASSPQASGYEQYF
j_gene: TRBJ2-3; abundance: -; d_gene: TRBD2; v_gene: TRBV6-5; CDR3nt: TGTGCCAGCAGGGGGGGACTAGCGTTATCAGATACGCAGTATTTT; CDR3aa: CASRGGLALSDTQYF
j_gene: TRBJ1-5; abundance: once; d_gene: -; v_gene: TRBV19; CDR3nt: TGTGCCAGTAGCTCCCACGAGGGGGGGCTTCAGCCCCAGCATTTT; CDR3aa: CASSSHEGGLQPQHF
j_gene: TRBJ2-3; abundance: few; d_gene: TRBD1; v_gene: TRBV19; CDR3nt: TGTGCCAGTAGCACGGTACAGGGGACAGATACGCAGTATTTT; CDR3aa: CASSTVQGTDTQYF
j_gene: TRBJ2-7; abundance: -; d_gene: TRBD1; v_gene: TRBV5-1; CDR3nt: TGCGCCAGCAGCGACCGGGACAGAGGGCTTTGTGAGCAGTACTTC; CDR3aa: CASSDRDRGLCEQYF
j_gene: TRBJ2-1; abundance: -; d_gene: TRBD2; v_gene: TRBV5-1; CDR3nt: TGCGCCAGCAGCTTGACTAGCGGGGGGGCCATGTATGAGCAGTTCTTC; CDR3aa: CASSLTSGGAMYEQFF
j_gene: TRBJ2-2; abundance: once; d_gene: TRBD2; v_gene: TRBV13; CDR3nt: TGTGCCAGCAGCGGGGGGCTAGCGGGGGAGAACACCGGGGAGCTGTTTTTT; CDR3aa: CASSGGLAGENTGELFF
j_gene: TRBJ2-5; abundance: -; d_gene: TRBD1; v_gene: TRBV5-1; CDR3nt: TGCGCCAGCAGCGACGACCGGGACAGAGAGTACCAAGAGACCCAGTACTTC; CDR3aa: CASSDDRDREYQETQYF
j_gene: TRBJ2-7; abundance: -; d_gene: -; v_gene: TRBV6-1; CDR3nt: TGTGCCAGCAGAAGCGCGGAGAGAAGCGAGCAGTACTTC; CDR3aa: CASRSAERSEQYF
j_gene: TRBJ2-3; abundance: -; d_gene: -; v_gene: TRBV5-1; CDR3nt: TGCGCCAGCAGCTCGGACAGAAGCACAGATACGCAGTATTTT; CDR3aa: CASSSDRSTDTQYF
j_gene: TRBJ1-4; abundance: -; d_gene: -; v_gene: TRBV28; CDR3nt: TGTGCCAGCAGTTTTCAGGGAGGCAACGAAAAACTGTTTTTT; CDR3aa: CASSFQGGNEKLFF
j_gene: TRBJ2-2; abundance: -; d_gene: -; v_gene: TRBV5-4; CDR3nt: TGTGCCAGCAGCTTGGTTTCGCGGGGTGGCACCGGGGAGCTGTTTTTT; CDR3aa: CASSLVSRGGTGELFF
j_gene: TRBJ1-2; abundance: -; d_gene: -; v_gene: TRBV2; CDR3nt: TGTGCCAGCAAGGAGCCCCTCGGTGGCTACACCTTC; CDR3aa: CASKEPLGGYTF
j_gene: TRBJ2-6; abundance: few; d_gene: -; v_gene: TRBV10-1; CDR3nt: TGCGCCAGCAGTGGTGAGAACTCTGGGGCCAACGTCCTGACTTTC; CDR3aa: CASSGENSGANVLTF
j_gene: TRBJ1-6; abundance: -; d_gene: -; v_gene: TRBV6-1; CDR3nt: TGTGCCAGCAAAACAGGTGATAATTCACCCCTCCACTTT; CDR3aa: CASKTGDNSPLHF
j_gene: TRBJ2-5; abundance: -; d_gene: TRBD1; v_gene: TRBV5-6; CDR3nt: TGTGCCAGCAGCTTCCAGGGGGCCAAAGAGACCCAGTACTTC; CDR3aa: CASSFQGAKETQYF
j_gene: TRBJ1-2; abundance: once; d_gene: -; v_gene: TRBV5-4; CDR3nt: TGTGCCAGCAGCTTAGGACAGATAACCAACTATGGCTACACCTTC; CDR3aa: CASSLGQITNYGYTF
j_gene: TRBJ2-7; abundance: few; d_gene: -; v_gene: TRBV9; CDR3nt: TGTGCCAGCAGCGTAGCGTTGGGCCTCTCCTACGAGCAGTACTTC; CDR3aa: CASSVALGLSYEQYF
j_gene: TRBJ2-7; abundance: -; d_gene: -; v_gene: TRBV28; CDR3nt: TGTGCCAGCAGCAAACAGGGCCGGCCTGGTGAGCAGTACTTC; CDR3aa: CASSKQGRPGEQYF
j_gene: TRBJ2-5; abundance: -; d_gene: TRBD1; v_gene: TRBV4-3; CDR3nt: TGCGCCAGCAGCCAAGAACAGGGGGCCGAGACCCAGTACTTC; CDR3aa: CASSQEQGAETQYF
j_gene: TRBJ2-7; abundance: -; d_gene: TRBD2; v_gene: TRBV7-9; CDR3nt: TGTGCCAGCAGCGCAAGCGGGGATGACGAGCAGTACTTC; CDR3aa: CASSASGDDEQYF
j_gene: TRBJ2-5; abundance: -; d_gene: -; v_gene: TRBV5-1; CDR3nt: TGCGCCAGCAGCACCGGGGTCCAAGAGACCCAGTACTTC; CDR3aa: CASSTGVQETQYF